This T cell receptor (beta chain) originates from a study of blood T cell repertoires in COVID-19. Study background: Both acute and convalescent COVID-19 samples were obtained from the United States, Italy and Spain. Sources were T cells, B-cell-depleted T cells, or PBMCs; the material itself was cDNA or gDNA.

Under the authors' procedure: The assay estimated nucleated cells by amplifying reference gene primers. The method was immunoSEQ multiplex PCR; TCRdb's version includes in-frame clones alone and lacks a portion of them. V and J calls and clone size follow that table, whereas D and trimming were derived from the DNA. The sample records about 200,000 clones, roughly 88% being singletons. Followed longitudinally, the Seattle patients had been enrolled during active infection. This TCR was recovered from a man between 50 and 59 years old with COVID-19, enrolled during active disease. The sequenced sample consisted of peripheral blood.

The CDR3 DNA follows: TGTGCCAGCAGCCCCCGGGACAGGGACTATGGCTACACCTTC. Amino acids: CASSPRDRDYGYTF. The V call is TRBV5-5, the J call TRBJ1-2; TRBD1 aligns across 9 bases. The germline V gene encodes CDR1 SGHKS and CDR2 YYEKEE (reference sequence). The V and J ends lost 4 bases and 3 bases, in that order; junction bases with no gene match: 4. This CDR3 has 14 amino acids.